The clone carrying this T cell receptor beta chain was seen at least ten times. Its specificity is unknown. The V and J ends lost 6 bases and 7 bases respectively, with 16 bases between them. Germline-derived CDR1 and CDR2 are MNHEY and SVGEGT. CDR3 size: 13 residues. Quantitative 5'-RACE with molecular barcodes was used to make the TCR beta libraries. From the 5' RACE reads, TCRdb called clonotypes with MiXCR, one entry per CDR3 protein. Of fewer than 550,000 distinct CDR3 sequences in the sample, about 5.2% were seen once. The source of the sample is a study of CD8 T cells in ankylosing spondylitis. The study, taken as a whole, reports: The disease-linked clones had a CD8+ phenotype and low blood frequencies. Earlier literature documents some of the motif variants in reactive arthritis synovial fluid and blood. The authors reported significant enrichment of disease-linked clones in matched ankylosing spondylitis synovial fluid. A motif in TCR beta, a set of eight highly homologous variants, appeared characteristic of ankylosing spondylitis blood.

The TCR was taken from a male donor with ankylosing spondylitis. V is TRBV6-2 or TRBV6-3 and J is TRBJ2-7; perhaps D is TRBD1 or TRBD2 (5 bases each). Specimen: blood, either unsorted or a sorted T cell fraction (not recorded which). The CDR3 DNA follows: TGTGCCAGCAGGTGGGACCGCCTTAGTGAGCAGTACTTC. Amino acid sequence: CASRWDRLSEQYF.